Below, 23 T cell receptor beta chains from the same sample are listed, as sequenced in a study of T cell repertoires in cytomegalovirus infection. What these receptors recognize is not known. One entry per CDR3 protein, called by TCRdb with MiXCR from the reads. Of fewer than 850,000 distinct CDR3 sequences in the sample, about 27% were seen once. Sequenced here: cultured CD8+ T cells from PBMCs, sampled from culture after CMV antigen stimulation. These receptors originate from a human donor in good health (CMV status not recorded). Some clones in this sample may be carry-over from other donors' samples.

This clonotype was detected many times. The chain has TRBV7-2 and TRBJ2-3, with a possible D match to TRBD1 (5 bases). Per the germline V gene, CDR1 is SGHTA and CDR2 is FQGNSA. The CDR3 consists of 17 residues. Trimming cost V 5 bases and J 2 bases, with 20 bases left between them. The CDR3 DNA follows: TGTGCCAGCAGCCACCCTCACTCGACAGCCGTCACAGATACGCAGTATTTT. Amino acids: CASSHPHSTAVTDTQYF.

In this sample, this clonotype turned up a few times. The chain links TRBV6-5 to TRBJ1-6; no clear D gene. This CDR3 is 16 amino acids long. Germline assignment: CDR1 MNHEY and CDR2 SVGAGI. V was pared by 1 base and J by 11 bases, with 18 bases between. The CDR3 bases are TGTGCCAGCAGTTACTTCCAACCGGCGGGGAGTCCACCCCTCCACTTT. Amino acid sequence: CASSYFQPAGSPPLHF.

This clonotype was found a few times. The chain has TRBV5-5 and TRBJ2-7; D is unresolved. The germline V gene encodes CDR1 SGHKS and CDR2 YYEKEE (reference sequence). The CDR3 loop spans 12 amino acids. The V and J ends lost 5 bases and 6 bases respectively, with 12 bases between them. CDR3 sequence: CASSSLASEQYF. The CDR3 DNA reads TGTGCCAGCAGTTCCTTGGCGAGCGAGCAGTACTTC.

This clonotype has at least ten counts. The chain combines TRBV7-9 with TRBJ1-5, with 7 bases matching TRBD1. From germline, CDR1 is SEHNR and CDR2 FQNEAQ (reference sequence). V shed 5 bases and J 5 bases; nucleotides not matched to a gene: 9. CDR3 size: 15 residues. CDR3: CASSGRDSRDQPQHF. In DNA, the CDR3 is TGTGCCAGCAGCGGAAGGGACAGCCGGGATCAGCCCCAGCATTTT.

About this clonotype: Being one base from a much bigger clone, this may be a read error. Because the CDR3 is missing its conserved closing phenylalanine or tryptophan, this is likely a read error. This chain links TRBV7-6 with TRBJ1-1; D remains unclear. The CDR3 has 15 residues. CDR1 and CDR2 from the germline V gene are SGHVS and FNYEAQ. V was cut by 1 base and J by 4 bases, with 13 bases left in between. Here the CDR3 reads CASSLGGGFGTEAFS. In DNA form, the CDR3 reads TGTGCCAGCAGCTTAGGGGGAGGGTTCGGCACTGAAGCTTTCTCT.

V is TRBV29-1 and J is TRBJ1-2; a possible D gene is TRBD1 (5 bases). Germline V gene sequence: CDR1 SQVTM, CDR2 ANQGSEA. V was trimmed by 3 bases and J by 4 bases, leaving 15 bases between them. The CDR3 sequence is 14 residues long. CDR3 in DNA: TGCAGCGTTGAGTCCAGGGAGGGGTCCTATGGCTACACCTTC. Its translation: CSVESREGSYGYTF.

There are a few counts of this clonotype. The J gene is TRBJ2-7, the V gene TRBV6-1, with TRBD2 matching 7 bases. CDR3 length: 14 residues. Trimming took 9 bases from V and 1 from J; bases not matched to a gene: 9. The germline V gene has CDR1 MNHNS and CDR2 SASEGT. CDR3: CASGRRGGSYEQYV. CDR3 bases: TGTGCCAGTGGTCGGAGGGGAGGGTCCTACGAGCAGTACGTC.

The chain recombines TRBV12-5 with TRBJ2-5; 9 nucleotides line up with TRBD2. Germline-derived CDR1 and CDR2 are LGHNT and FRNRAP. V gave up 5 bases and J gave up 1 base; unmatched junction bases: 17. The CDR3 has 19 amino acids. The CDR3 protein is CASGPHSPLAGTAQETQYF. The CDR3 DNA is TGTGCTAGTGGTCCCCACTCCCCCCTAGCGGGGACTGCCCAAGAGACCCAGTACTTC.

The rearrangement links TRBV7-2 to TRBJ2-1, with D maybe TRBD1 (5 bases). Germline loops: CDR1 SGHTA, CDR2 FQGNSA. The V and J ends lost 1 base and 8 bases respectively, with 15 bases between them. This CDR3 spans 15 amino acids. The CDR3 region is CASSLESTGGDEQFF. The CDR3 nucleotides read TGTGCCAGCAGCTTAGAATCAACAGGTGGTGATGAGCAGTTCTTC.

In regard to this clonotype: Just one base apart from a much larger clone, this may be a read error. Lacking the conserved final phenylalanine or tryptophan, this CDR3 likely reflects a read error. The chain combines TRBV7-2 with TRBJ2-3; 10 bases line up with TRBD1. The germline V gene has CDR1 SGHTA and CDR2 FQGNSA. CDR3 length: 15 amino acids. The trim removed 4 bases at V and 5 bases at J, leaving 6 bases unmatched. This chain's CDR3 is CASSSTGGAGDTQYL. The CDR3 DNA is TGTGCCAGCAGCTCGACAGGGGGCGCGGGAGATACGCAGTATCTT.

The chain recombines TRBV5-1 with TRBJ1-2, with D maybe TRBD1 (6 bases). The CDR3 runs to 21 residues. V dropped 5 bases and J dropped 4 bases, with 36 bases sitting between them. Germline CDR1 reads SGHRS; CDR2 reads YFSETQ. The CDR3 nucleotides are TGCGCCAGCAGACGCGGGACATCGTATCTGAACATAACAACTGCCCTCTATGGCTACACCTTC. Translating gives CASRRGTSYLNITTALYGYTF.

The V gene is TRBV10-2, the J gene TRBJ2-2; D remains unclear. Trimming shortened V by 2 bases and J by 6 bases, and 4 bases separated the two germline ends. The CDR3 runs 12 residues. Germline V gene data show CDR1 as WSHSY and CDR2 as SAAADI. In nucleotides, the CDR3 is TGCGCCAGCAGTGAGATTTCCGGGGAGCTGTTTTTT. Its protein is CASSEISGELFF.

This clonotype has only a few counts. The chain combines TRBV7-2 with TRBJ2-5, with TRBD1 as a possible D gene (6 bases). Per germline, CDR1 SGHTA and CDR2 FQGNSA. V gave up 6 bases and J gave up 6 bases, with 8 bases separating them. The CDR3 has 11 amino acids. The CDR3, as DNA: TGTGCCAGCAGACAGGGACAGACCCAGTACTTC. Translating it yields CASRQGQTQYF.

This chain links TRBV9 with TRBJ1-2, with a possible D match to TRBD1 (5 bases). The CDR3 length is 15 residues. The V gene's germline CDR1 is SGDLS and CDR2 YYNGEE. Trimming left V 4 bases short and J 4 bases short, with 17 bases between. This CDR3 is CASSPQGDRTYGYTF. CDR3 nucleotides: TGTGCCAGCAGCCCCCAGGGAGACAGAACCTATGGCTACACCTTC.

The DNA of the CDR3 is TGCGCCAGCAGCTCTGAAGGCGACTCCGGTGGGTATGGCTACACCTTC. It codes for CASSSEGDSGGYGYTF. The chain is built from TRBV4-1 and TRBJ1-2; D not resolved. CDR1 is MGHRA and CDR2 is YSYEKL in the germline V gene. The CDR3 loop spans 16 amino acids. V lost 5 bases, J lost 5 bases, and 21 bases lay in between.

The rearrangement joins TRBV7-9 to TRBJ2-1; D gene unclear. The germline CDR1 and CDR2 sequences are SEHNR and FQNEAQ (reference sequence). V lost 5 bases and J lost 8, with 13 bases in between. There are 13 residues in the CDR3. In DNA form, the CDR3 reads TGTGCCAGCAGCCCGCCTTTGTACCATGAGCAGTTCTTC. Translating it yields CASSPPLYHEQFF.

This rearrangement joins TRBV7-6 to TRBJ1-1; the D gene is possibly TRBD1 (6 bases). The CDR3 contains 15 residues. The germline V gene encodes CDR1 SGHVS and CDR2 FNYEAQ. The CDR3 region has the DNA TGTGCTAGTTCCCCGGGACAAATTCTGAACACTGAAGCTTTCTTT. Translation: CASSPGQILNTEAFF.

CDR3 coding DNA: TGTGCCAGCAGCTTACTCCGGGGGGAGAACACTGAAGCTTTCTTT. As protein: CASSLLRGENTEAFF. This chain uses TRBV7-4 with TRBJ1-1, with D possibly matching TRBD1 (5 bases). Deletions cut 2 bases from V and 1 base from J, with 11 bases between. The CDR3 runs to 15 residues. Germline CDR1 and CDR2: SGHVT and SQSDAQ.

This sequence joins TRBV12-5 and TRBJ1-1, with 8 bases fitting TRBD1. The V and J ends lost 3 bases and 1 base, in that order; junction bases with no gene match: 10. The CDR3 has 17 amino acids. The germline V gene encodes CDR1 LGHNT and CDR2 FRNRAP. The CDR3 reads CASGFSGQGGGNTEAFF. In DNA form, the CDR3 reads TGTGCTAGTGGTTTTTCTGGACAGGGAGGAGGGAACACTGAAGCTTTCTTT.

The table lists this clonotype with a few counts. The CDR3 DNA sequence: TGTGCCAGCAGCTTAGTCGGGGGTGCGTCAGAGACCCAGTACTTC. Protein sequence: CASSLVGGASETQYF. The V and J genes are TRBV7-8 and TRBJ2-5; the D gene is possibly TRBD2 (6 bases). The CDR3 sequence is 15 residues long. V was trimmed by 1 base and J by 4 bases, leaving 13 bases between them. Germline V gene lookup returns CDR1 SGHVS and CDR2 FQNEAQ.

This chain links TRBV12-3 or TRBV12-4 with TRBJ2-3; 7 bases agree with TRBD2. The CDR3 runs to 16 residues. V trimming: 2 bases; J trimming: 0 bases; junction bases outside the gene matches: 5. The CDR3 protein is CASSLRLRGSTDTQYF. CDR3 nucleotide sequence: TGTGCCAGCAGTTTACGGTTGCGGGGGAGCACAGATACGCAGTATTTT.

This clonotype was counted between two and nine times. J is TRBJ1-3 and V is TRBV7-6, with a possible D match to TRBD1 (5 bases). The CDR3 runs 12 residues. Germline CDR1 and CDR2: SGHVS and FNYEAQ. V lost 6 bases to trimming and J lost 9 bases, with 12 bases between them. DNA of the CDR3: TGTGCCAGCAGTCTTCTCGGGGCCACCATATATTTT. Residues: CASSLLGATIYF.

The chain is built from TRBV7-9 and TRBJ1-2; D not resolved. The CDR3 covers 15 residues. Trimming removed 3 bases at V and 7 bases at J, with 18 bases between. Germline assignment: CDR1 SEHNR and CDR2 FQNEAQ (reference sequence). The CDR3 DNA sequence: TGTGCCAGCAGCTTTAGGGATGACCCTTGGGGTGGCTACACCTTC. Amino acids: CASSFRDDPWGGYTF.